This is a list of T cell receptor beta chains from one sample in a study of cytomegalovirus exposure and HLA in healthy donors. TCRdb keeps only in-frame clones here, not all; method: immunoSEQ multiplex PCR. The sample lists about 110,000 clones; 76% were seen once. The sample taken for sequencing was PBMCs. Receptors were obtained from a man younger than 40 in good health and CMV-seropositive. Both conserved end residues are part of each CDR3. A D gene is named only where the DNA matches it firmly. Some rows mark clone size as missing; the rest say once, few, many or name a class of expanded clone.

J gene	clone size	V gene	D gene	CDR3 protein	CDR3 DNA
TRBJ1-1	-	TRBV19	-	CASSIVQGSTEAFF	TGTGCCAGTAGTATTGTGCAGGGGTCGACTGAAGCTTTCTTT
TRBJ1-3	-	TRBV6-6	-	CASSYGGQIPGNTIYF	TGTGCCAGCAGTTACGGAGGACAGATACCTGGAAACACCATATATTTT
TRBJ1-5	-	TRBV5-1	TRBD1	CASPPRTGRYSNQPQHF	TGCGCCAGCCCCCCCCGGACAGGGCGATATAGCAATCAGCCCCAGCATTTT
TRBJ2-3	-	TRBV5-4	TRBD2	CASNSGGATDTQYF	TGTGCCAGCAATAGCGGGGGGGCAACAGATACGCAGTATTTT
TRBJ2-7	-	TRBV4-3	TRBD1	CASSQGTGVYEQYF	TGCGCCAGCAGCCAAGGGACAGGGGTGTACGAGCAGTACTTC
TRBJ2-3	-	TRBV10-3	TRBD1	CAITTGQGGSDTQYF	TGTGCCATCACCACGGGACAGGGAGGGTCAGATACGCAGTATTTT
TRBJ1-2	-	TRBV28	-	CASSSSPAGAFYGYTF	TGTGCCAGCAGTTCCTCCCCGGCAGGGGCCTTCTATGGCTACACCTTC
TRBJ1-4	-	TRBV13	TRBD1	CASSSQGEKLFF	TGTGCCAGCAGCTCACAGGGGGAAAAACTGTTTTTT
TRBJ2-5	-	TRBV2	-	CASRREVGETQYF	TGTGCCAGCAGGAGGGAAGTGGGAGAGACCCAGTACTTC
TRBJ1-1	few	TRBV4-2	TRBD1	CASSQDRTGRNTEAFF	TGTGCCAGCAGCCAAGACCGGACAGGTAGGAACACTGAAGCTTTCTTT
TRBJ2-1	-	TRBV6-4	TRBD1	CASSDFGQGGNEQFF	TGTGCCAGCAGTGACTTTGGACAGGGGGGAAATGAGCAGTTCTTC
TRBJ2-5	-	TRBV5-1	-	CASSVEQETQYF	TGCGCCAGCAGCGTAGAACAAGAGACCCAGTACTTC
TRBJ1-1	-	TRBV28	-	CASSGNPGPQRAFF	TGTGCCAGCAGTGGAAACCCGGGCCCCCAGCGGGCTTTCTTT
TRBJ1-5	once	TRBV2	-	CASSELGGVGNQPQHF	TGTGCCAGCAGTGAATTAGGAGGGGTCGGCAATCAGCCCCAGCATTTT
TRBJ2-7	few	TRBV6-5	-	CASSYSDISYEQYF	TGTGCCAGCAGTTACTCGGACATCTCCTACGAGCAGTACTTC
TRBJ1-1	-	TRBV27	-	CASLIAGEAFF	TGTGCCAGCCTCATCGCGGGAGAAGCTTTCTTT
TRBJ1-5	few	TRBV2	TRBD1	CASSEEEGGAGGEPQHF	TGTGCCAGCAGTGAGGAGGAAGGGGGCGCCGGCGGGGAGCCCCAGCATTTT
TRBJ1-1	few	TRBV19	-	CASSIDLQGPNTEAFF	TGTGCCAGTAGTATAGATCTTCAGGGCCCGAACACTGAAGCTTTCTTT
TRBJ2-7	-	TRBV28	-	CASNWSDEQYF	TGTGCCAGCAACTGGTCCGACGAGCAGTACTTC
TRBJ2-3	-	TRBV9	-	CASSVGLWGTDTQYF	TGTGCCAGCAGCGTAGGACTCTGGGGCACAGATACGCAGTATTTT
TRBJ1-6	-	TRBV28	-	CASGSGSYNSPLHF	TGTGCCAGCGGGTCGGGTTCCTATAATTCACCCCTCCACTTT
TRBJ2-7	-	TRBV30	-	CAWSAGLTYEQYF	TGTGCCTGGAGTGCGGGGTTGACCTACGAGCAGTACTTC
TRBJ2-2	once	TRBV15	-	CATSRYTTGELFF	TGTGCCACCAGCAGATACACCACCGGGGAGCTGTTTTTT
TRBJ2-3	-	TRBV27	-	CASSLKVQGWTDTQYF	TGTGCCAGCAGTTTAAAGGTTCAGGGCTGGACAGATACGCAGTATTTT
TRBJ2-6	-	TRBV6-1	-	CASSDSGANVLTF	TGTGCCAGCAGCGACAGTGGGGCCAACGTCCTGACTTTC
TRBJ1-1	-	TRBV7-2	TRBD1	CASSPPETGRTEAFF	TGTGCCAGCAGTCCACCCGAGACAGGGAGGACTGAAGCTTTCTTT
TRBJ1-6	once	TRBV18	-	CASSPAGRSPLHF	TGTGCCAGCTCACCAGCGGGCAGGTCACCCCTCCACTTT
TRBJ1-5	-	TRBV2	TRBD1	CASTKGTGVHNQPQHF	TGTGCCAGCACCAAGGGGACAGGGGTCCACAATCAGCCCCAGCATTTT
TRBJ2-7	-	TRBV2	-	CASSITEYPYEQYF	TGTGCCAGCAGTATTACAGAGTACCCCTACGAGCAGTACTTC
TRBJ2-3	-	TRBV6-4	TRBD2	CASSDVAGGLDTQYF	TGTGCCAGCAGTGACGTAGCGGGGGGGCTAGATACGCAGTATTTT
TRBJ1-5	once	TRBV7-9	-	CASTLEGNQPQHF	TGTGCCAGCACTTTGGAGGGGAATCAGCCCCAGCATTTT
TRBJ2-3	-	TRBV7-2	TRBD1	CASSLGQGALYTQYF	TGTGCCAGCAGCTTAGGACAGGGGGCGCTTTATACGCAGTATTTT
TRBJ2-7	-	TRBV5-1	-	CASRTQGGREQYF	TGCGCCAGCAGAACCCAGGGGGGACGCGAGCAGTACTTC
TRBJ2-5	-	TRBV7-9	TRBD1	CASSDPRGQGVGETQYF	TGTGCCAGCAGCGACCCACGGGGACAGGGAGTAGGAGAGACCCAGTACTTC
TRBJ1-2	-	TRBV10-3	-	CAITEGGSLDGYTF	TGTGCCATCACCGAGGGTGGCAGCCTGGATGGCTACACCTTC
TRBJ1-5	-	TRBV27	-	CASSFGASNQPQHF	TGTGCCAGCAGTTTTGGGGCAAGCAATCAGCCCCAGCATTTT
TRBJ2-3	-	TRBV4-3	TRBD2	CASSPEPSGVPTDTQYF	TGCGCCAGCAGCCCCGAGCCTAGCGGGGTCCCTACAGATACGCAGTATTTT
TRBJ1-6	-	TRBV6-5	TRBD1	CASSYVQGAYSPLHF	TGTGCCAGCAGTTACGTCCAGGGGGCTTATTCACCCCTCCACTTT
TRBJ1-6	-	TRBV5-6	-	CASSLGGGGFNSPLHF	TGTGCCAGCAGCTTGGGAGGCGGGGGTTTTAATTCACCCCTCCACTTT
TRBJ2-7	-	TRBV7-9	-	CASSSATSPYEQYF	TGTGCCAGCAGCTCCGCCACTAGTCCCTACGAGCAGTACTTC
TRBJ2-1	once	TRBV7-9	TRBD2	CASSLVGRDYTLLRQFF	TGTGCCAGCAGCTTAGTGGGGCGGGACTATACTCTCCTTCGGCAGTTCTTC
TRBJ2-1	-	TRBV10-2	TRBD2	CASSESVAGVSYNEQFF	TGCGCCAGCAGTGAGTCGGTAGCGGGGGTATCCTACAATGAGCAGTTCTTC
TRBJ2-5	-	TRBV7-9	-	CASSFQATQETQYF	TGTGCCAGCAGCTTTCAGGCTACCCAAGAGACCCAGTACTTC
TRBJ2-1	-	TRBV19	-	CASREDSQGWYNEQFF	TGTGCCAGTAGGGAGGACTCTCAGGGGTGGTACAATGAGCAGTTCTTC
TRBJ2-6	-	TRBV11-3	-	CASSSSGGGANVLTF	TGTGCCAGCAGCTCCTCCGGAGGAGGGGCCAACGTCCTGACTTTC
TRBJ1-1	-	TRBV29-1	-	CSVEQGMETEAFF	TGCAGCGTTGAGCAGGGGATGGAGACTGAAGCTTTCTTT
TRBJ1-3	once	TRBV6-5	-	CASSYDRSSGNTIYF	TGTGCCAGCAGTTATGACAGGAGCTCTGGAAACACCATATATTTT
TRBJ2-5	-	TRBV6-6	TRBD1	CASSGIGQGGRETQYF	TGTGCCAGCAGTGGGATCGGACAGGGTGGGAGGGAGACCCAGTACTTC
TRBJ1-1	-	TRBV6-5	TRBD1	CASSQGQTTEAFF	TGTGCCAGCAGCCAGGGACAGACCACTGAAGCTTTCTTT